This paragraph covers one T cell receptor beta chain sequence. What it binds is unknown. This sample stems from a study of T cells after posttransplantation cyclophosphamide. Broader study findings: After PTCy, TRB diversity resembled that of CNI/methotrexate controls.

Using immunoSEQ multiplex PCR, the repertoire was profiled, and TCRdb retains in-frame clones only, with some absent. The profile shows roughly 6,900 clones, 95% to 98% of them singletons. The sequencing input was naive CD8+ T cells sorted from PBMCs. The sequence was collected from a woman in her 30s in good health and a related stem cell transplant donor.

DNA for the CDR3: TGCGCCAGCAGCTTGGGTACAGGGTCGGACAATGAGCAGTTCTTC. Translated: CASSLGTGSDNEQFF. The chain is built from TRBV5-1 and TRBJ2-1; possibly TRBD1 for D (6 bases). The CDR3 sequence is 15 residues long. Trimming shortened V by 0 bases and J by 5 bases, and 12 bases separated the two germline ends. Per germline, CDR1 SGHRS and CDR2 YFSETQ.